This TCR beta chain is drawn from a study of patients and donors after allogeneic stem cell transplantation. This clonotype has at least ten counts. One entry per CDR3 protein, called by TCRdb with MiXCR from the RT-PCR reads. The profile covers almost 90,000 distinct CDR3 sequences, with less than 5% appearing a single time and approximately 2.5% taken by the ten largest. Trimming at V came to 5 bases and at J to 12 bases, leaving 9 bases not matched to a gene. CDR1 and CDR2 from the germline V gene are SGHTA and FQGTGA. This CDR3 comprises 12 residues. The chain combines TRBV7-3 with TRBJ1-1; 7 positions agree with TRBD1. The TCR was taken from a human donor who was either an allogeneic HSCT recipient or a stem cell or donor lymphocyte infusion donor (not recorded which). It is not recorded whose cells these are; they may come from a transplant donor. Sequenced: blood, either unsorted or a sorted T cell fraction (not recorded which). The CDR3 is CASSSPTGTTFF. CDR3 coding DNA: TGTGCCAGCAGCAGCCCGACAGGGACGACTTTCTTT.